This is a list of T cell receptor beta chains from one sample in a study of T cell changes during pregnancy in multiple sclerosis. Profiled with immunoSEQ multiplex PCR; TCRdb holds only in-frame clones, not every one. The table records some 45,000 clones, roughly nine tenths of them present only once. The input for sequencing was CD4+ T cells from peripheral blood mononuclear cells, taken after pregnancy. The receptors derive from a female donor with multiple sclerosis, enrolled in a pregnancy study. The CDR3 runs from the conserved cysteine through the conserved F or W. A D gene is named only where the DNA matches it firmly. Not every row has a clone size; where given, it reads once, few, many or a size class.

J: TRBJ1-3
D: -
V: TRBV6-4
size: once
CDR3: CASSRDKQLGHTIYF
DNA: TGTGCCAGCAGCAGGGACAAACAGCTAGGTCACACCATATATTTT

J: TRBJ1-2
D: -
V: TRBV5-1
size: -
CDR3: CASSLVQGSYGYTF
DNA: TGCGCCAGCAGCTTGGTACAGGGTAGCTATGGCTACACCTTC

J: TRBJ2-1
D: TRBD2
V: TRBV7-6
size: -
CDR3: CASSFKVLAGHGDEQFF
DNA: TGTGCCAGCAGCTTTAAGGTACTAGCGGGGCACGGGGATGAGCAGTTCTTC

J: TRBJ2-3
D: TRBD1
V: TRBV5-1
size: -
CDR3: CATRQGARTDTQYF
DNA: TGCGCCACCCGACAGGGGGCCCGGACAGATACGCAGTATTTT

J: TRBJ2-1
D: -
V: TRBV5-1
size: -
CDR3: CASSHNSGGAHNEQFF
DNA: TGCGCCAGCAGTCATAACTCCGGTGGGGCCCACAATGAGCAGTTCTTC

J: TRBJ2-5
D: -
V: TRBV18
size: -
CDR3: CASSLGLNQETQYF
DNA: TGTGCCAGCTCGTTAGGACTGAACCAAGAGACCCAGTACTTC

J: TRBJ2-7
D: TRBD2
V: TRBV30
size: once
CDR3: CAWSRGLAGGLSYEQYF
DNA: TGTGCCTGGAGTAGGGGACTAGCGGGGGGGCTGTCCTACGAGCAGTACTTC

J: TRBJ1-2
D: -
V: TRBV25-1
size: -
CDR3: CASSRGSGYGYTF
DNA: TGTGCCAGCAGTCGGGGGTCTGGGTATGGCTACACCTTC

J: TRBJ1-3
D: TRBD1
V: TRBV9
size: -
CDR3: CASSGGQGTGNTIYF
DNA: TGTGCCAGCAGCGGTGGACAGGGGACTGGAAACACCATATATTTT

J: TRBJ1-5
D: TRBD1
V: TRBV12-5
size: -
CDR3: CASVLAPGQLSISNQPQHF
DNA: TGTGCTAGTGTTTTGGCCCCGGGACAGCTCTCTATTAGCAATCAGCCCCAGCATTTT

J: TRBJ2-1
D: -
V: TRBV5-4
size: -
CDR3: CASSLEAAGLSQFF
DNA: TGTGCCAGCAGCTTGGAGGCGGCGGGACTCTCCCAGTTCTTC

J: TRBJ2-4
D: TRBD2
V: TRBV18
size: once
CDR3: CASSGSKAGGQNIQYF
DNA: TGTGCCAGCTCCGGGTCTAAAGCGGGGGGCCAGAACATTCAGTACTTC

J: TRBJ2-3
D: TRBD2
V: TRBV5-1
size: -
CDR3: CASSSGLADSTDTQYF
DNA: TGCGCCAGCAGCTCGGGACTAGCGGACAGCACAGATACGCAGTATTTT

J: TRBJ2-5
D: TRBD2
V: TRBV2
size: -
CDR3: CASSTAGGQETQYF
DNA: TGTGCCAGCAGTACGGCGGGGGGCCAAGAGACCCAGTACTTC

J: TRBJ2-2
D: TRBD2
V: TRBV4-2
size: -
CDR3: CASSHPGGGGELFF
DNA: TGTGCCAGCAGCCACCCTGGGGGGGGAGGGGAGCTGTTTTTT

J: TRBJ1-2
D: TRBD1
V: TRBV5-8
size: once
CDR3: CASSLTGEANYGYTF
DNA: TGTGCCAGCAGCTTGACAGGGGAGGCTAACTATGGCTACACCTTC

J: TRBJ2-7
D: -
V: TRBV7-2
size: -
CDR3: CASSLIAIGGEQYF
DNA: TGTGCCAGCAGCTTAATAGCAATCGGGGGCGAGCAGTACTTC

J: TRBJ2-3
D: TRBD2
V: TRBV6-1
size: -
CDR3: CASSGSGGADTQYF
DNA: TGTGCCAGCAGTGGAAGCGGGGGCGCAGATACGCAGTATTTT

J: TRBJ1-1
D: TRBD1
V: TRBV28
size: -
CDR3: CASRTDGTANTEAFF
DNA: TGTGCCAGCAGGACCGATGGGACAGCGAACACTGAAGCTTTCTTT

J: TRBJ2-3
D: TRBD1
V: TRBV5-4
size: -
CDR3: CASSLGQGQDTQYF
DNA: TGTGCCAGCAGCTTGGGACAGGGGCAAGATACGCAGTATTTT

J: TRBJ2-6
D: TRBD1
V: TRBV5-1
size: once
CDR3: CASSPGQGRSGANVLTF
DNA: TGCGCCAGCAGCCCGGGACAGGGCCGATCTGGGGCCAACGTCCTGACTTTC

J: TRBJ2-7
D: -
V: TRBV13
size: -
CDR3: CASSLGLAYEQYF
DNA: TGTGCCAGCAGCTTAGGACTAGCCTACGAGCAGTACTTC

J: TRBJ2-1
D: TRBD2
V: TRBV2
size: -
CDR3: CASSASAGVYNEQFF
DNA: TGTGCCAGCAGTGCCTCTGCGGGGGTTTACAATGAGCAGTTCTTC

J: TRBJ1-2
D: -
V: TRBV7-9
size: -
CDR3: CASSRPTGINYGYTF
DNA: TGTGCCAGCAGCCGCCCCACAGGGATTAACTATGGCTACACCTTC

J: TRBJ2-5
D: TRBD1
V: TRBV15
size: -
CDR3: CATSRGQGGKTQYF
DNA: TGTGCCACCAGCAGGGGACAGGGGGGGAAGACCCAGTACTTC

J: TRBJ1-1
D: -
V: TRBV18
size: -
CDR3: CASSQIEGVTEAFF
DNA: TGTGCCAGCTCACAGATCGAGGGCGTCACTGAAGCTTTCTTT

J: TRBJ1-3
D: TRBD1
V: TRBV7-8
size: -
CDR3: CASSFPGQGNTIYF
DNA: TGTGCCAGCAGCTTTCCGGGACAGGGAAACACCATATATTTT

J: TRBJ1-5
D: -
V: TRBV19
size: once
CDR3: CASSMWAAHQPQHF
DNA: TGTGCCAGTAGTATGTGGGCAGCCCATCAGCCCCAGCATTTT

J: TRBJ1-4
D: -
V: TRBV5-1
size: -
CDR3: CASSLMAGANEKLFF
DNA: TGCGCCAGCAGCTTGATGGCAGGGGCAAACGAAAAACTGTTTTTT

J: TRBJ2-3
D: -
V: TRBV5-1
size: -
CDR3: CASSSLNTDTQYF
DNA: TGCGCCAGCAGCTCCTTAAACACAGATACGCAGTATTTT

J: TRBJ2-3
D: -
V: TRBV19
size: -
CDR3: CASSPRGLGPDTQYF
DNA: TGTGCCAGTAGTCCACGAGGGTTAGGTCCAGATACGCAGTATTTT